These T cell receptor beta chains were read from a single sample in a study of blood T cell repertoires in COVID-19. TCRdb keeps only in-frame clones here, not all; method: immunoSEQ multiplex PCR. The sample records 120,000 or so clones, 88% being singletons. The sequencing input was peripheral blood. Every receptor here comes from a human donor in a cohort sampled during active COVID-19. Each CDR3 is given with its conserved first and last residue. The D gene is left open where the match is weak. Clone size is not always given. Where it is, it says once, few, many or a class for expanded clones.

TRBV9	TRBD2	TRBJ2-1	NA	TGTGCCAGCAGCGTAGGTAGCGGGTTACAAGCGGGGACCTACAATGAGCAGTTCTTC	CASSVGSGLQAGTYNEQFF
TRBV3-1/TRBV3-2	NA	TRBJ2-7	NA	TGTGCCAGCAGCCCGAGTTACGCGGGCAGGGGCTCCTACGAGCAGTACTTC	CASSPSYAGRGSYEQYF
TRBV5-1	NA	TRBJ1-1	NA	TGCGCCAGCAGCTACGGGAGAAACACTGAAGCTTTCTTT	CASSYGRNTEAFF
TRBV19	TRBD1	TRBJ1-5	NA	TGTGCCAGTAGTTGGGGGACAGGCAATCAGCCCCAGCATTTT	CASSWGTGNQPQHF
TRBV30	NA	TRBJ1-3	NA	TGTGCCTGGAGCCCGGGGATGAGGGGAAACACCATATATTTT	CAWSPGMRGNTIYF
TRBV3-1/TRBV3-2	TRBD1	TRBJ1-2	NA	TGTGCCAGCAGCCAAGATTTCCGGACAGGGAGACTCTACGGCTACACCTTC	CASSQDFRTGRLYGYTF
TRBV28	TRBD1	TRBJ2-7	NA	TGTGCCAGCAGAGAGGGACAGTTATACGAGCAGTACTTC	CASREGQLYEQYF
TRBV2	TRBD2	TRBJ2-2	NA	TGTGCCAGCAGTGCAGGACTAGCGGGGGGGCCTTTCCCCGGGGAGCTGTTTTTT	CASSAGLAGGPFPGELFF
TRBV28	TRBD1	TRBJ2-7	NA	TGTGCCAGCAGTTTGACAGGGTCCCCCTACGAGCAGTACTTC	CASSLTGSPYEQYF
TRBV19	TRBD1	TRBJ1-5	once	TGTGCCAGTAGGAGCCCGGGACAGTTTCTAGGAGGCAATCAGCCCCAGCATTTT	CASRSPGQFLGGNQPQHF
TRBV5-4	NA	TRBJ1-4	NA	TGTGCCAGCAGCCTATATAAAGAAAAACTGTTTTTT	CASSLYKEKLFF
TRBV7-9	NA	TRBJ1-3	once	TGTGCCAGCAGCTTAAATTACAGGGAGGGAAACACCATATATTTT	CASSLNYREGNTIYF
TRBV18	NA	TRBJ1-3	NA	TGTGCCAGCTCACCGTCGGCATACAGGGCTGGAAACACCATATATTTT	CASSPSAYRAGNTIYF
TRBV27	NA	TRBJ2-7	NA	TGTGCCAGCAGTTTAAGCGGAGCGGTTCTCTACGAGCAGTACTTC	CASSLSGAVLYEQYF
TRBV7-9	TRBD2	TRBJ2-1	NA	TGTGCCAGCACCCGAGCGGGGGGGCCGTCCTACAATGAGCAGTTCTTC	CASTRAGGPSYNEQFF
TRBV3-1/TRBV3-2	TRBD1	TRBJ1-5	NA	TGTGCCAGCAGCCCCGGGACAGTGGAGCCCCAGCATTTT	CASSPGTVEPQHF
TRBV30	TRBD2	TRBJ2-7	NA	TGTGCCTGGAACCCTAGCTGGGGAGGGGACCACGAGCAGTACTTC	CAWNPSWGGDHEQYF
TRBV5-6	TRBD1	TRBJ1-6	NA	TGTGCCAGCAGCAACCGGGACAGGGTTTCACCCCTCCACTTT	CASSNRDRVSPLHF
TRBV18	NA	TRBJ2-3	NA	TGTGCCAGCTCACCAGTCCGGGAACATACGCAGTATTTT	CASSPVREHTQYF
TRBV6-5	TRBD1	TRBJ2-4	NA	TGTGCCAGCACTCGGACAGGGTTGAACATTCAGTACTTC	CASTRTGLNIQYF
TRBV19	TRBD1	TRBJ2-2	NA	TGTGCCAGTAGTTTCAGACAGGGGGTTACCGGGGAGCTGTTTTTT	CASSFRQGVTGELFF
TRBV11-2	NA	TRBJ2-1	NA	TGTGCCAGCAGTTCAGAGGCCGCCTACAATGAGCAGTTCTTC	CASSSEAAYNEQFF
TRBV2	TRBD1	TRBJ1-4	few	TGTGCCAGCAGTGAAGCGCGAGGGGGCCTCAATGAAAAACTGTTTTTT	CASSEARGGLNEKLFF
TRBV28	NA	TRBJ1-5	many	TGTGCCAGCAGCCAACAGGGAAACAATCAGCCCCAGCATTTT	CASSQQGNNQPQHF
TRBV7-9	TRBD2	TRBJ2-1	NA	TGTGCCAGCAGCCTTAGCGGGGGGGCCGGTGAGCAGTTCTTC	CASSLSGGAGEQFF
TRBV4-2	NA	TRBJ2-7	NA	TGTGCCAGCAGCCAAATAGGTAGTAAACTAGCTGTCCACGAGCAGTACTTC	CASSQIGSKLAVHEQYF